This T cell receptor (beta chain) was identified during a study of blood T cell repertoires in COVID-19. As for the study in general: The study drew acute and convalescent COVID-19 samples from the United States, Italy and Spain. Sources were T cells, B-cell-depleted T cells, or PBMCs; the material itself was cDNA or gDNA.

In its sample, this clone was seen once. There are 16 residues in the CDR3. How the authors handled the data: Amplification with reference gene primers provided the estimates of nucleated cell counts. Libraries were prepared by immunoSEQ multiplex PCR; TCRdb keeps only in-frame clonotypes and omits some of them. For V, J and clone size, that table is used; D and trimming come from the DNA. Among 120,000 to 150,000 clones listed, approximately 85% were seen once. This TCR derives from a woman aged 55-69 years with COVID-19, enrolled during active disease. The chain is built from TRBV21-1 and TRBJ1-1. TRBV21-1 is a recognized pseudogene. The specimen sequenced was peripheral blood. The CDR3 loop is CASSMMAGGNGTEAFF. CDR3 nucleotides: TGTGCCAGCAGCATGATGGCCGGGGGGAATGGAACTGAAGCTTTCTTT.